This T cell receptor beta chain stems from a study of response to subunit inactivated influenza vaccine. Study-wide results and limits: With each seasonal influenza vaccination, the authors suggested, few new T cells are recruited.

Via MiXCR, TCRdb re-called the RT-PCR reads, giving one row per CDR3 protein. The profile shows fewer than 700,000 distinct CDR3 sequences, around 13% of them singletons. The CDR3 runs 15 residues. V was clipped by 4 bases and J by 3 bases; unmatched bases: 8. Germline lookup yields CDR1 DFQATT and CDR2 SNEGSKA (reference sequence). A word on this clonotype: Its antigen remains unknown.

The specimen was PBMCs from blood, collected around seven weeks after vaccination. The TCR originated in a man in his fifties or sixties who received an inactivated influenza vaccine. The chain is built from TRBV20-1 and TRBJ2-7, with 11 bases aligning to TRBD2. CDR3 sequence (DNA): TGCAGTGCTAAGAGGGGGACTAGCGGTCTCTACGAGCAGTACTTC. Translating it yields CSAKRGTSGLYEQYF.